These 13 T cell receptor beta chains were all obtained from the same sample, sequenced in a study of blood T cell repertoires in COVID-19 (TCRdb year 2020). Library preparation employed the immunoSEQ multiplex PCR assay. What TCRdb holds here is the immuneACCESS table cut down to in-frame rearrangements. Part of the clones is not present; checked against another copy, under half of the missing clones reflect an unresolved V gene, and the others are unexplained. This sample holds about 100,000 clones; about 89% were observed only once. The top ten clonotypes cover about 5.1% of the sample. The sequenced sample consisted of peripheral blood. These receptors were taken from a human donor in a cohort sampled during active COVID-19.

The CDR3 bases are TGTGCCAGCAGTGACTCCAACAGGGGAACTGAAGCTTTCTTT. This gives the protein CASSDSNRGTEAFF. This chain connects TRBV6-4 to TRBJ1-1, with 7 positions matching TRBD1. Germline CDR1 is MRHNA and CDR2 is SNTAGT. The CDR3 has 14 residues. V lost 0 bases, J lost 5 bases, and 3 bases stayed unmatched.

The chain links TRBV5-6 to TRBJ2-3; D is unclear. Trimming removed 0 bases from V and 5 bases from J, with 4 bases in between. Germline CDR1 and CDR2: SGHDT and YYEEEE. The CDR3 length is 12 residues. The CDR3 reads CASSLERDTQYF. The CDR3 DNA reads TGTGCCAGCAGCTTGGAGCGAGATACGCAGTATTTT.

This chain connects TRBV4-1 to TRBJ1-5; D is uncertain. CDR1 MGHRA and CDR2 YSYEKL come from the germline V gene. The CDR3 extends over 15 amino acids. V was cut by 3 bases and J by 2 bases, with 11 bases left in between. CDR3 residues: CASSQEEQGNQPQHF. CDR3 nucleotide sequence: TGCGCCAGCAGCCAGGAGGAGCAGGGCAATCAGCCCCAGCATTTT.

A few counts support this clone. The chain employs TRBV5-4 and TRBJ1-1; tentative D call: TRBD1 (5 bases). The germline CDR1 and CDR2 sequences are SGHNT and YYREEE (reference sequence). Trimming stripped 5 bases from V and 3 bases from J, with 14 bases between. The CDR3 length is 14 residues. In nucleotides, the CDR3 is TGTGCCAGCAGACCGGACATTGGGGACACTGAAGCTTTCTTT. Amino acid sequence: CASRPDIGDTEAFF.

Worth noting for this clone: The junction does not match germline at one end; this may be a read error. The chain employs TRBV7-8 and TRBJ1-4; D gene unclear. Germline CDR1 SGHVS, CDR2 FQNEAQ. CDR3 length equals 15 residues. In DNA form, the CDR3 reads TGTGCCAGCAGCTTAGCGCGAGGTTCTAAGGAAAAACTGTTTTTT. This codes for CASSLARGSKEKLFF.

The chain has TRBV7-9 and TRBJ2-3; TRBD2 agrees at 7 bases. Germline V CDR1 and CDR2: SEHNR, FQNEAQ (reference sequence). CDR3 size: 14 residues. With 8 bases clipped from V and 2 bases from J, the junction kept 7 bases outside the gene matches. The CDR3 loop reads CASCLAAPTDTQYF. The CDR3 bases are TGTGCCAGCTGTCTAGCGGCACCCACAGATACGCAGTATTTT.

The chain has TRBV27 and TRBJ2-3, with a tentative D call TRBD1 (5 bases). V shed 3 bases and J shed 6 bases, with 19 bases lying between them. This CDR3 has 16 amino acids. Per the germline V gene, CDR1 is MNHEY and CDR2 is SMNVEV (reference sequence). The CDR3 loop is CASSFFAGQPGDTQYF. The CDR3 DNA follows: TGTGCCAGCAGTTTCTTTGCAGGGCAGCCCGGGGATACGCAGTATTTT.

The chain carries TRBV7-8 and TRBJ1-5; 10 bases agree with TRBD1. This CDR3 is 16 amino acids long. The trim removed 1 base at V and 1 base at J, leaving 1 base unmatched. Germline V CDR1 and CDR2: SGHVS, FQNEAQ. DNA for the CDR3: TGTGCCAGCAGCTTAGGGGACAGGGGAAGCAATCAGCCCCAGCATTTT. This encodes CASSLGDRGSNQPQHF.

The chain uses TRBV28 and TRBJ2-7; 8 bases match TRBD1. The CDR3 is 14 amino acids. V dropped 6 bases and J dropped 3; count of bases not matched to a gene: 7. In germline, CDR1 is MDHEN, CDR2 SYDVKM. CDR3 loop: CASRWGRGHYEQYF. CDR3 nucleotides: TGTGCCAGCAGGTGGGGCAGGGGGCACTACGAGCAGTACTTC. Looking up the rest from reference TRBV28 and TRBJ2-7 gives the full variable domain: DVKVTQSSRYLVKRTGEKVFLECVQDMDHENMFWYRQDPGLGLRLIYFSYDVKMKEKGDIPEGYSVSREKKERFSLILESASTNQTSMYLCASRWGRGHYEQYFGPGTRLTVT.

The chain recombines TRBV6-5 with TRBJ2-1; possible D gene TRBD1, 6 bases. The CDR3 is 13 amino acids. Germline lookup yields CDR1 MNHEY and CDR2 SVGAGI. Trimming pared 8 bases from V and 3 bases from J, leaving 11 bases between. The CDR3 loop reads CASRTASYNEQFF. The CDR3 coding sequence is TGTGCCAGCCGGACAGCCAGCTACAATGAGCAGTTCTTC.

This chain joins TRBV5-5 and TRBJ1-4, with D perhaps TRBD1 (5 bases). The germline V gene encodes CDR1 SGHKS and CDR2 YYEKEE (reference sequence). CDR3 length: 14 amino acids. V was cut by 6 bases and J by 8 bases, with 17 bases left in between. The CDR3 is CASTTGGDGEKLFF. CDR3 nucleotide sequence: TGTGCCAGCACTACCGGGGGGGACGGAGAAAAACTGTTTTTT.

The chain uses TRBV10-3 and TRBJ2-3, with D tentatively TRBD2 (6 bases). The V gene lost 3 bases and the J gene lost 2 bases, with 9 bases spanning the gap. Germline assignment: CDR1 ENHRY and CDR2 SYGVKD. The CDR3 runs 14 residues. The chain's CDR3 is CAISDWGDTDTQYF. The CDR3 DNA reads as TGTGCCATCAGTGACTGGGGGGACACAGATACGCAGTATTTT.

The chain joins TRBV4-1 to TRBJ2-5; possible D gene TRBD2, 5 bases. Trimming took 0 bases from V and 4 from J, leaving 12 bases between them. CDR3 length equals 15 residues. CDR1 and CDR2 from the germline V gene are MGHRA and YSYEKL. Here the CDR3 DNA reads TGCGCCAGCAGCCAAGATCGAGGAGGCTTAGAGACCCAGTACTTC. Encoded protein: CASSQDRGGLETQYF.